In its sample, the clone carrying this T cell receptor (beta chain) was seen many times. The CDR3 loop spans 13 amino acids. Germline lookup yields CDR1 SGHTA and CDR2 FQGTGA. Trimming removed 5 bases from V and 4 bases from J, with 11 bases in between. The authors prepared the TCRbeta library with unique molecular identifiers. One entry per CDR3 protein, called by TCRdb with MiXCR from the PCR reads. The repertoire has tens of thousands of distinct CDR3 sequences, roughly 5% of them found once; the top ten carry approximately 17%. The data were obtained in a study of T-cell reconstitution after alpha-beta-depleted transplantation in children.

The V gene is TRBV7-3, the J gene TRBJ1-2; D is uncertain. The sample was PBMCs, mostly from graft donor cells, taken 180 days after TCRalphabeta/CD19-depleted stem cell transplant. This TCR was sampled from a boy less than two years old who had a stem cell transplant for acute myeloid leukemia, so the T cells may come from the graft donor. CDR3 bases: TGTGCCAGCAGCCCACAGTGGGGCTATGGCTACACCTTC. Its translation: CASSPQWGYGYTF.